The 8 T cell receptor beta chains presented below share a single source sample, sequenced in a study of T cells in Graves' hyperthyroidism and ophthalmopathy. It was RNA transcripts that yielded the amplified TCR beta CDR3 regions. HTBI primers were used for first-round RT-PCR of the TCR CDR3. One entry per CDR3 protein, called by TCRdb with MiXCR from the multiplex PCR reads. The data show about half a million distinct CDR3 sequences, roughly a quarter seen once. Sequenced sample: blood. These receptors all stem from a woman aged 25 to 45 with Graves' ophthalmopathy.

The V call is TRBV9, the J call TRBJ2-7, with TRBD1 as a possible D gene (7 bases). Germline V gene lookup returns CDR1 SGDLS and CDR2 YYNGEE. This CDR3 contains 13 residues. Deletions cut 3 bases from V and 6 bases from J, with 13 bases between. The CDR3 DNA reads as TGTGCCAGCAGCGGTGGGGGGACAGCCGAGCAGTACTTC. Encoded protein: CASSGGGTAEQYF.

A remark on this clonotype: At one of its ends the junction is not consistent with the germline gene, which may arise from a read error. V gene TRBV6-1 combines with J gene TRBJ2-7; D could derive from TRBD1 or TRBD2 (5 bases each). The CDR3 extends over 15 amino acids. Germline V gene sequence: CDR1 MNHNS, CDR2 SASEGT. Here the CDR3 DNA reads TGTGCCAGCTCACCACGGGGCAGCCTAACCTACGAGCAATACTTC. Its translation is CASSPRGSLTYEQYF.

This clonotype was found a few times. The rearrangement uses TRBV3-1 and TRBJ2-7; 9 bases align to TRBD1. The V gene's germline CDR1 is LGHDT and CDR2 YNNKEL (reference sequence). The CDR3 is 16 amino acids. V shed 5 bases, J shed 7 bases, and the junction held 15 bases outside the gene matches. The CDR3, as DNA: TGTGCCAGCAGCGTCCGGGACAGGGAGGGCTTCGGGGAGCAGTACTTC. This codes for CASSVRDREGFGEQYF.

The chain carries TRBV5-1 and TRBJ2-7, with D possibly matching TRBD2 (7 bases). CDR1 is SGHRS and CDR2 is YFSETQ in the germline V gene. The V end lost 4 bases, the J end lost 6 bases, and 20 bases lay between the germline ends. CDR3 length equals 15 residues. Here the CDR3 reads CASSRRQAAGAEQYF. The CDR3 DNA is TGCGCCAGCAGCAGGAGACAGGCCGCGGGGGCCGAGCAGTACTTC.

Regarding this clonotype: The conserved final phenylalanine or tryptophan is absent from the CDR3, which likely points to a read error. The chain couples TRBV7-3 to TRBJ1-2, with D uncertain. Trimming cost V 0 bases and J 2 bases, with 10 bases left between them. Germline loops: CDR1 SGHTA, CDR2 FQGTGA. This CDR3 region has 15 residues. The CDR3 DNA is TGTGCCAGCAGCTTAACTGGGCAGGCGAACTATGGCTACACCGTC. This translates into CASSLTGQANYGYTV.

The V call is TRBV11-3, the J call TRBJ1-1, with 7 nucleotides matching TRBD1. After removal of 5 bases from V and 3 bases from J, the junction contained 9 bases not matched to a gene. Germline CDR1 SGHNT, CDR2 YENEEA. This CDR3 region has 15 residues. As DNA, the CDR3 is TGTGCCAGCAGCCCCGACAGGGAAGGAGACACTGAAGCTTTCTTT. This gives the protein CASSPDREGDTEAFF.

This clonotype was counted at least ten times. The chain recombines TRBV6-1 with TRBJ1-2, with D possibly matching TRBD1 (5 bases). The CDR3 spans 15 residues. V dropped 0 bases and J dropped 4 bases, with 12 bases sitting between them. Germline assignment: CDR1 MNHNS and CDR2 SASEGT. The chain's CDR3 is CASSEAVAGFYGYTF. The CDR3 nucleotides read TGTGCCAGCAGTGAAGCGGTCGCAGGGTTCTATGGCTACACCTTC.

The chain has TRBV6-2 or TRBV6-3 and TRBJ2-2, with D possibly matching TRBD1 (6 bases). The CDR3 is made up of 19 amino acids. V lost 2 bases, J lost 5 bases, and 24 bases lay in between. Germline loops: CDR1 MNHEY, CDR2 SVGEGT. This CDR3 reads CASSYRQAATWSWTGELFF. For the CDR3, the DNA is TGTGCCAGCAGTTACCGACAGGCAGCAACATGGAGTTGGACCGGGGAGCTGTTTTTT.